This T cell receptor beta chain was recorded in a study of T cell responses to AZD1222 COVID-19 vaccine. Study-wide results and caveats: Of the AZD1222 recipients, only 5 to 7 were seropositive at baseline. Possibly, clonal diversity was underestimated; donors were largely white British and included more females.

Some clones are missing from TCRdb's copy, which holds only in-frame ones; the method was immunoSEQ multiplex PCR. This sample carries around 53,000 clones, around 85% of them seen once, and the ten largest clones take approximately 19%. This CDR3 is built from 16 residues. V gave up 6 bases and J gave up 2 bases; unmatched junction bases: 9. Germline V gene data show CDR1 as LNHDA and CDR2 as SQIVND (reference sequence). About this clone itself: What it binds is not known.

The starting material was peripheral blood, obtained on day 0 of MenACWY control vaccination. This chain connects TRBV19 to TRBJ2-3; 9 bases align to TRBD1. The clonotype comes from an adult in good health. CDR3 coding DNA: TGTGCCAGTAGGCCTACAGGGGGCCTCCTCACAGATACGCAGTATTTT. Amino acid sequence: CASRPTGGLLTDTQYF.